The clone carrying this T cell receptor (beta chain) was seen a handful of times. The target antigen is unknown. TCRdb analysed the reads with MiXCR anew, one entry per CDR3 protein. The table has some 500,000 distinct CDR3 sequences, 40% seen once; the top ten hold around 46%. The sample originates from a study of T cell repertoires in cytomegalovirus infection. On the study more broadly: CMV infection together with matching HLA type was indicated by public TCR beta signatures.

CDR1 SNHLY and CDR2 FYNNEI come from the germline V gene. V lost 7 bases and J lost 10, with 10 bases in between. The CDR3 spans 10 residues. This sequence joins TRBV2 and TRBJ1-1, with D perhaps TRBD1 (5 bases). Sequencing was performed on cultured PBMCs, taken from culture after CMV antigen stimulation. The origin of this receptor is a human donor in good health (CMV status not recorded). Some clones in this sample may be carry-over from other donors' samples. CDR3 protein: CASKGERAFF. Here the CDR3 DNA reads TGTGCCAGCAAAGGGGAGAGAGCTTTCTTT. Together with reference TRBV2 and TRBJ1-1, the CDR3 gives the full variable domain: EPEVTQTPSHQVTQMGQEVILRCVPISNHLYFYWYRQILGQKVEFLVSFYNNEISEKSEIFDDQFSVERPDGSNFTLKIRSTKLEDSAMYFCASKGERAFFGQGTRLTVV.